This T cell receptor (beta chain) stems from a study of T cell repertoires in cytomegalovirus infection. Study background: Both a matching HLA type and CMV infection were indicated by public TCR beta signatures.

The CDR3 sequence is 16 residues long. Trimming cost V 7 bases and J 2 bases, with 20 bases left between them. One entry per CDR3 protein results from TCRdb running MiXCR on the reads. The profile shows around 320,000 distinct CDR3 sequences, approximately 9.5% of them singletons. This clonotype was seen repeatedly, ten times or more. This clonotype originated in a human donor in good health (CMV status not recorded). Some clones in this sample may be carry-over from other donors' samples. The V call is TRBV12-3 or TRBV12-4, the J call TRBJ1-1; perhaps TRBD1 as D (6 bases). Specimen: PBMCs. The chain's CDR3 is CASTQRMGAANTEAFF. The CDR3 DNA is TGTGCCAGCACCCAACGAATGGGGGCAGCTAACACTGAAGCTTTCTTT.